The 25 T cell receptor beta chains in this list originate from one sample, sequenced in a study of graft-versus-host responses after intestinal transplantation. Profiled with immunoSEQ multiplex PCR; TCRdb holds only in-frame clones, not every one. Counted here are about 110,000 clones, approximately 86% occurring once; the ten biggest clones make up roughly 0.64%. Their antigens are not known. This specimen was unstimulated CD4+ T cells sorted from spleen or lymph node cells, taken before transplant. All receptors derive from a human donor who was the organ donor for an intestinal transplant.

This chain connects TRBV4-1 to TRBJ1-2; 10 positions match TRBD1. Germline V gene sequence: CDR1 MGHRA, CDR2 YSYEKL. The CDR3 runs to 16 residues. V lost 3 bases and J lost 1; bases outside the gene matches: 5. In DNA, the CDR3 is TGCGCCAGCAGCCAGCGACAGGGGGCTAGTAACTATGGCTACACCTTC. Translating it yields CASSQRQGASNYGYTF.

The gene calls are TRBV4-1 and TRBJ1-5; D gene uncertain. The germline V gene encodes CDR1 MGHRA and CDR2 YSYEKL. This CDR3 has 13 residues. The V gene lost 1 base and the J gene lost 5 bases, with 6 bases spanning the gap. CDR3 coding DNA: TGCGCCAGCAGCCAAGCGCGGGATCAGCCCCAGCATTTT. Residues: CASSQARDQPQHF.

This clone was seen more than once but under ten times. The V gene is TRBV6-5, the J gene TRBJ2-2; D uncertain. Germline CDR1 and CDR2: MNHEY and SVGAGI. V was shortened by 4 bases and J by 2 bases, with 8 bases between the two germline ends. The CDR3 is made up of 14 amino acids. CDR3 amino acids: CASSWIANTGELFF. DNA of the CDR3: TGTGCCAGCAGTTGGATAGCTAACACCGGGGAGCTGTTTTTT.

This chain's CDR3 is CASSLGLTNTEAFF. CDR3 sequence (DNA): TGTGCCAGCAGCCTTGGACTGACGAACACTGAAGCTTTCTTT. The chain carries TRBV5-5 and TRBJ1-1; D remains unclear. V was trimmed by 4 bases and J by 1 base, leaving 11 bases between them. From germline, CDR1 is SGHKS and CDR2 YYEKEE (reference sequence). The CDR3 extends over 14 amino acids.

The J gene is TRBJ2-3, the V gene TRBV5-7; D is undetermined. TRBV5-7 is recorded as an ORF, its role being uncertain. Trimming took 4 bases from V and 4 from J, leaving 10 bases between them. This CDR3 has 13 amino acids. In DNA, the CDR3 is TGTGCCAGCAGCAAAACTGCCCCAGATACGCAGTATTTT. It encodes CASSKTAPDTQYF.

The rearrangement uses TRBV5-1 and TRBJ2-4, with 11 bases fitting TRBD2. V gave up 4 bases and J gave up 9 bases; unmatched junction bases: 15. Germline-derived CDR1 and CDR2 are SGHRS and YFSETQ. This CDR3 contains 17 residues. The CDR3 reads CASSLNPTSGDGGIQYF. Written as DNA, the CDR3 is TGCGCCAGCAGCCTTAATCCGACTAGCGGGGATGGGGGCATTCAGTACTTC.

The DNA for the CDR3 is TGTGCCAGCAGTGATCCCGGGACAGGGAGGAAAAATGAGCAGTTCTTC. Translation gives CASSDPGTGRKNEQFF. The chain recombines TRBV25-1 with TRBJ2-1; 9 nucleotides match TRBD1. Germline-derived CDR1 and CDR2 are MGHDK and SYGVNS. CDR3 size: 16 residues. V trimming: 3 bases; J trimming: 7 bases; junction bases outside the gene matches: 10. The variable domain in full, with the rest retrieved from reference TRBV25-1 and TRBJ2-1, is EADIYQTPRYLVIGTGKKITLECSQTMGHDKMYWYQQDPGMELHLIHYSYGVNSTEKGDLSSESTVSRIRTEHFPLTLESARPSHTSQYLCASSDPGTGRKNEQFFGPGTRLTVL.

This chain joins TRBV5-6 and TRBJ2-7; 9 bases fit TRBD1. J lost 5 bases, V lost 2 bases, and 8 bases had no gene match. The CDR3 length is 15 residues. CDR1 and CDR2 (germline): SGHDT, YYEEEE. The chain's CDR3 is CASSLPGQGWNEQYF. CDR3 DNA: TGTGCCAGCAGCTTACCGGGACAGGGATGGAACGAGCAGTACTTC. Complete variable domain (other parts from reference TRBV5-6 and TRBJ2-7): DAGVTQSPTHLIKTRGQQVTLRCSPKSGHDTVSWYQQALGQGPQFIFQYYEEEERQRGNFPDRFSGHQFPNYSSELNVNALLLGDSALYLCASSLPGQGWNEQYFGPGTRLTVT.

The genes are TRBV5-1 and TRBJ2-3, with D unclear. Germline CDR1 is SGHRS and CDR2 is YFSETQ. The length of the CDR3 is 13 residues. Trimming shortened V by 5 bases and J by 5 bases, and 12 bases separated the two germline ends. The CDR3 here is CASSRLAKDTQYF. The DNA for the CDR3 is TGCGCCAGCAGTCGTTTAGCCAAAGATACGCAGTATTTT.

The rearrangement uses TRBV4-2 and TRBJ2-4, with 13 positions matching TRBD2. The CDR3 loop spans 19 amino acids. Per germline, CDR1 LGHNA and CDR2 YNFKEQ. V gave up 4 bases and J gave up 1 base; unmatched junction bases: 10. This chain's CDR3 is CASSLRTSGGAVAKNIQYF. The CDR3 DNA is TGTGCCAGCAGCCTCCGAACTAGCGGGGGGGCCGTGGCCAAAAACATTCAGTACTTC.

The CDR3 nucleotides read TGTGCCTGGAGCGAAGGACAGCTCGGTCAGCCCCAGCATTTT. It encodes CAWSEGQLGQPQHF. The chain combines TRBV30 with TRBJ1-5, with D tentatively TRBD1 (6 bases). CDR1 and CDR2 (germline): GTSNPN, SVGIG (reference sequence). This CDR3 is built from 14 residues. The ends were cut back, 3 bases at V and 6 bases at J, with 15 bases in the middle.

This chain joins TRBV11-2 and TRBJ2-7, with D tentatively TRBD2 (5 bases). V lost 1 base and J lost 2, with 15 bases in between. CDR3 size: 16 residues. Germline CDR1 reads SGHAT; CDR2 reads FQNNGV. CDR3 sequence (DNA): TGTGCCAGCAGCTTAGGATCCGGGAAAATTACCTACGAGCAGTACTTC. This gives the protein CASSLGSGKITYEQYF.

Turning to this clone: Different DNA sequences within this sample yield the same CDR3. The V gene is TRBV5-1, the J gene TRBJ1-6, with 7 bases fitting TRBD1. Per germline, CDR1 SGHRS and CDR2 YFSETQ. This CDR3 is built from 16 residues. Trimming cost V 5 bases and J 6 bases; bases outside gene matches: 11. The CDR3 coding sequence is TGCGCCAGCAGATCATACAGGGGTTCCCTTAATTCACCCCTCCACTTT. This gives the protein CASRSYRGSLNSPLHF.

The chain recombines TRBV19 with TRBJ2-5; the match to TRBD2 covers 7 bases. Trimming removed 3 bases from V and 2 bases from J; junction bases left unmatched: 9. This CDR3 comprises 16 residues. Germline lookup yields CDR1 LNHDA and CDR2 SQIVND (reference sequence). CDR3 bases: TGTGCCAGTAGTATTTCGGCTAGCGGAGTACAAGAGACCCAGTACTTC. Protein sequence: CASSISASGVQETQYF.

The CDR3 region has the DNA TGCGCCAGCAGAAGGACTAGCGGGAGGGACAATGAGCAGTTCTTC. Translated, it gives CASRRTSGRDNEQFF. The genes are TRBV4-1 and TRBJ2-1; 15 bases line up with TRBD2. The CDR3 length is 15 residues. V shed 6 bases and J 5 bases; nucleotides not matched to a gene: 2. Per germline, CDR1 MGHRA and CDR2 YSYEKL.

Here the CDR3 DNA reads TGCGCCAGCAGCTTGGCCGGAGCTTCGAATCAGCCCCAGCATTTT. It encodes CASSLAGASNQPQHF. The chain is built from TRBV5-1 and TRBJ1-5; no clear D. The CDR3 loop spans 15 amino acids. Germline V gives CDR1 SGHRS, CDR2 YFSETQ. V gave up 0 bases and J gave up 4 bases, with 11 bases separating them.

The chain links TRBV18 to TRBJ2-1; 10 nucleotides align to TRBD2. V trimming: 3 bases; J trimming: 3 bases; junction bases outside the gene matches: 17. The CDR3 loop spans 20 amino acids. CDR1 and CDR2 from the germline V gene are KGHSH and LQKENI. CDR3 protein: CASSPGQALLAGLVYNEQFF. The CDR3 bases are TGTGCCAGCTCACCCGGACAGGCACTACTAGCGGGGCTTGTCTACAATGAGCAGTTCTTC.

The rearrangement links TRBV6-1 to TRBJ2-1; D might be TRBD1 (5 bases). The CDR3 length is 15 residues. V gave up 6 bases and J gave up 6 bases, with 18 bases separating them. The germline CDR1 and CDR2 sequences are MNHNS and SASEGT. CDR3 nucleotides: TGTGCCAGCAGGAATACAGGCTCAGGTATCAATGAGCAGTTCTTC. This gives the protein CASRNTGSGINEQFF.

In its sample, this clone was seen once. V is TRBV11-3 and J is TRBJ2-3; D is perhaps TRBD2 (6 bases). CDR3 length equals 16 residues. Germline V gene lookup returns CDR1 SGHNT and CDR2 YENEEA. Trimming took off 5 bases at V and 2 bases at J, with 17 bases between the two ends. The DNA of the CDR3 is TGTGCCAGCAGCCCGGGAGCCGGGACTTACACAGATACGCAGTATTTT. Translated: CASSPGAGTYTDTQYF.

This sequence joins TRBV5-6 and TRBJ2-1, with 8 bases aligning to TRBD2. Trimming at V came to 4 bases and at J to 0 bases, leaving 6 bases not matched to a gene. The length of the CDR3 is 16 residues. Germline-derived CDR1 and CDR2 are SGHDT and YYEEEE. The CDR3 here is CASSQLAASSYNEQFF. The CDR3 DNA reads TGTGCCAGCAGCCAACTAGCGGCGTCCTCCTACAATGAGCAGTTCTTC. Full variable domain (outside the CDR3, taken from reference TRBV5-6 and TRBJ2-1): DAGVTQSPTHLIKTRGQQVTLRCSPKSGHDTVSWYQQALGQGPQFIFQYYEEEERQRGNFPDRFSGHQFPNYSSELNVNALLLGDSALYLCASSQLAASSYNEQFFGPGTRLTVL.

CDR3 DNA: TGTGCCACCAGCAGAGCCCGGGACAGGGGATACGAGCAGTACTTC. Translating gives CATSRARDRGYEQYF. The V call is TRBV15, the J call TRBJ2-7; 10 bases are shared with TRBD1. Germline V CDR1 and CDR2: LNHNV, YYDKDF (reference sequence). The CDR3 sequence is 15 residues long. The V and J ends lost 1 base and 4 bases, in that order; junction bases with no gene match: 4.

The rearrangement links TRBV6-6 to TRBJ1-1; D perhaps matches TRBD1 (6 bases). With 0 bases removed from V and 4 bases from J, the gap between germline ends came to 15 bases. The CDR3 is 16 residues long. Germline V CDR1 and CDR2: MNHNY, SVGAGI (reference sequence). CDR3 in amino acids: CASSYSSGDYATEAFF. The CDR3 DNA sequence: TGTGCCAGCAGTTACTCTTCAGGGGACTATGCCACTGAAGCTTTCTTT.

The CDR3 region is CASRRLDQETQYF. CDR3 DNA sequence: TGCGCCAGCAGACGTTTAGACCAAGAGACCCAGTACTTC. The V and J genes are TRBV5-1 and TRBJ2-5; D uncertain. CDR3 length: 13 residues. V was clipped by 5 bases and J by 0 bases, with 8 bases between them. From germline, CDR1 is SGHRS and CDR2 YFSETQ. Full variable domain (remainder filled in from reference TRBV5-1 and TRBJ2-5): KAGVTQTPRYLIKTRGQQVTLSCSPISGHRSVSWYQQTPGQGLQFLFEYFSETQRNKGNFPGRFSGRQFSNSRSEMNVSTLELGDSALYLCASRRLDQETQYFGPGTRLLVL.

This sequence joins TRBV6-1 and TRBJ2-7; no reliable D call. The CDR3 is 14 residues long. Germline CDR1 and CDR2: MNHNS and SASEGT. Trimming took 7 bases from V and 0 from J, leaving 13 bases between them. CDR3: CASTARQTSYEQYF. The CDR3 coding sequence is TGTGCCAGCACCGCCAGGCAAACCTCCTACGAGCAGTACTTC.

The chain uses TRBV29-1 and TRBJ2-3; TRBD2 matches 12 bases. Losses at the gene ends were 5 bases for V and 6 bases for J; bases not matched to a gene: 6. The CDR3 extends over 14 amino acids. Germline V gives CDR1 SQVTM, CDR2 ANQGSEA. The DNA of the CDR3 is TGCAGCGTTAGGACTAGCGGGATGGCTGATACGCAGTATTTT. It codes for CSVRTSGMADTQYF.